The 17 T cell receptor beta chains in this list originate from one sample, sequenced in a study of T cell responses to AZD1222 COVID-19 vaccine. Libraries were prepared by immunoSEQ multiplex PCR; TCRdb keeps only in-frame clonotypes and omits some of them. The profile shows 140,000 to 150,000 clones, approximately 90% of them singletons. This specimen consisted of peripheral blood, obtained 28 days after the second AZD1222 dose. These receptors all come from an adult who received the AZD1222 COVID-19 vaccine.

This clone has a handful of counts. The chain links TRBV4-3 to TRBJ1-2; 7 bases agree with TRBD1. J lost 4 bases, V lost 4 bases, and 12 bases had no gene match. This CDR3 comprises 16 residues. Germline loops: CDR1 LGHNA, CDR2 YSLEER. In DNA form, the CDR3 reads TGCGCCAGCAGCCCCGAATCACGTACAGGGGTCTATGGCTACACCTTC. Protein product: CASSPESRTGVYGYTF.

The rearrangement links TRBV12-3 or TRBV12-4 to TRBJ2-3; D is ambiguous. V shed 5 bases and J shed 7 bases, with 7 bases lying between them. The CDR3 loop spans 11 amino acids. This chain's CDR3 is CASSSVHTQYF. The CDR3, as DNA: TGTGCCAGCAGTAGTGTGCATACGCAGTATTTT.

This clone has at least ten counts. The chain uses TRBV4-2 and TRBJ2-2; D assignment may be TRBD1 or TRBD2 (5 bases each). The CDR3 contains 16 residues. The germline CDR1 and CDR2 sequences are LGHNA and YNFKEQ. The germline V and J ends were trimmed by 1 base and 5 bases, with 14 bases remaining between them. The CDR3 nucleotides read TGTGCCAGCAGCCAAGTGCGAGGGGTAGGAACCGGGGAGCTGTTTTTT. Protein sequence: CASSQVRGVGTGELFF.

This chain connects TRBV2 to TRBJ1-2; tentative D call: TRBD1 (6 bases). V gave up 8 bases and J gave up 8 bases, with 21 bases separating them. In germline, CDR1 is SNHLY, CDR2 FYNNEI. The length of the CDR3 is 14 residues. The CDR3 sequence: CASSSRTGYQGYTF. In DNA, the CDR3 is TGTGCCAGCTCATCTCGCACAGGGTATCAGGGCTACACCTTC.

The chain joins TRBV19 to TRBJ2-6; D gene uncertain. This CDR3 contains 13 residues. Trimming removed 8 bases at V and 2 bases at J, with 7 bases between. The germline V gene encodes CDR1 LNHDA and CDR2 SQIVND (reference sequence). This CDR3 is CASCYPGANVLTF. The DNA for the CDR3 is TGTGCCAGTTGCTACCCTGGGGCCAACGTCCTGACTTTC.

The chain carries TRBV13 and TRBJ2-1; perhaps TRBD2 as D (6 bases). The CDR3 runs 15 residues. Germline-derived CDR1 and CDR2 are PRHDT and FYEKMQ (reference sequence). Trimming pared 5 bases from V and 7 bases from J, leaving 18 bases between. The CDR3, as DNA: TGTGCCAGCAGCCCCCTGGGACTCTTTCGGAATGAGCAGTTCTTC. The encoded protein is CASSPLGLFRNEQFF.

The chain employs TRBV27 and TRBJ1-1; 7 positions agree with TRBD1. Germline values: CDR1 MNHEY, CDR2 SMNVEV (reference sequence). The CDR3 loop spans 12 amino acids. Trimming removed 3 bases from V and 7 bases from J; junction bases left unmatched: 2. The chain's CDR3 is CASSFPGGEAFF. The CDR3 coding sequence is TGTGCCAGCAGTTTCCCAGGGGGTGAAGCTTTCTTT.

The chain links TRBV6-2 or TRBV6-3 to TRBJ2-7; D is undetermined. Trimming shortened V by 5 bases and J by 5 bases, and 19 bases separated the two germline ends. Germline V gene lookup returns CDR1 MNHEY and CDR2 SVGEGT. This CDR3 has 15 amino acids. DNA of the CDR3: TGTGCCAGCAGTCCCGGCGTCAGGCTCGGTGACGAGCAGTACTTC. It yields the protein CASSPGVRLGDEQYF.

This clone was recorded once. This rearrangement joins TRBV18 to TRBJ2-7; D remains unclear. There are 15 residues in the CDR3. V was cut by 3 bases and J by 3 bases, with 15 bases left in between. Looked up from germline, CDR1 is KGHSH and CDR2 is LQKENI. The CDR3: CASSPTVTPGYEQYF. In DNA form, the CDR3 reads TGTGCCAGCTCACCCACAGTAACCCCTGGCTACGAGCAGTACTTC. Looking up the rest from reference TRBV18 and TRBJ2-7 gives the full variable domain: NAGVMQNPRHLVRRRGQEARLRCSPMKGHSHVYWYRQLPEEGLKFMVYLQKENIIDESGMPKERFSAEFPKEGPSILRIQQVVRGDSAAYFCASSPTVTPGYEQYFGPGTRLTVT.

The chain employs TRBV15 and TRBJ2-5; 7 nucleotides line up with TRBD2. The V segment lost 3 bases and the J segment 4 bases; nucleotides outside the gene matches: 5. In germline, CDR1 is LNHNV, CDR2 YYDKDF (reference sequence). The CDR3 runs 14 residues. The CDR3 nucleotides are TGTGCCACCAGCAGCCTAGCGGTTGTAGAGACCCAGTACTTC. It yields the protein CATSSLAVVETQYF.

DNA of the CDR3: TGTGCCAGCAGTCCATGGACAGGTTTTAGCAATCAGCCCCAGCATTTT. This encodes CASSPWTGFSNQPQHF. The J gene is TRBJ1-5, the V gene TRBV27, with 7 bases identical to TRBD1. The CDR3 extends over 16 amino acids. Germline CDR1 is MNHEY and CDR2 is SMNVEV (reference sequence). After removal of 5 bases from V and 0 bases from J, the junction contained 7 bases not matched to a gene.

The chain combines TRBV12-5 with TRBJ1-6, with 7 bases identical to TRBD1. Trimming at V came to 0 bases and at J to 7 bases, leaving 3 bases not matched to a gene. The CDR3 sequence is 15 residues long. Germline V gene data show CDR1 as LGHNT and CDR2 as FRNRAP. CDR3 sequence reads: CASGLVQGENSPLHF. The CDR3 DNA sequence: TGTGCTAGTGGTTTGGTTCAGGGGGAGAATTCACCCCTCCACTTT.

This chain joins TRBV7-8 and TRBJ2-2; D is undetermined. V was shortened by 7 bases and J by 3 bases, with 18 bases between the two germline ends. CDR1 and CDR2 from the germline V gene are SGHVS and FQNEAQ. The CDR3 is 16 residues long. The CDR3 coding sequence is TGTGCCAGCACCCTAGATAGGGCCCGGGACACCGGGGAGCTGTTTTTT. Translating it yields CASTLDRARDTGELFF.

The chain carries TRBV9 and TRBJ2-7; tentative D call: TRBD1 (6 bases). V lost 3 bases, J lost 7 bases, and 20 bases lay in between. CDR3 size: 15 residues. Germline CDR1 and CDR2: SGDLS and YYNGEE. The CDR3 bases are TGTGCCAGCAGCGCTTCGACAGGTTCTGGTGGGGAGCAGTACTTC. Translation gives CASSASTGSGGEQYF.

This rearrangement joins TRBV7-3 to TRBJ2-1; 11 bases line up with TRBD2. This CDR3 has 16 residues. Germline V gene lookup returns CDR1 SGHTA and CDR2 FQGTGA. Trimming removed 2 bases from V and 6 bases from J; junction bases left unmatched: 6. DNA for the CDR3: TGTGCCAGCAGCTTACATGGGACTAGCGGTGGCAATGAGCAGTTCTTC. Its protein product is CASSLHGTSGGNEQFF.

The gene calls are TRBV19 and TRBJ1-1, with TRBD1 identical over 9 bases. Trimming took 4 bases from V and 6 from J; bases not matched to a gene: 12. The CDR3 has 16 amino acids. The germline gives CDR1 LNHDA, CDR2 SQIVND (reference sequence). The CDR3, as DNA: TGTGCCAGTAGTACCTCACAGGGGGCGGCTGGCGCTGAAGCTTTCTTT. This codes for CASSTSQGAAGAEAFF. Full variable domain (outside the CDR3, taken from reference TRBV19 and TRBJ1-1): DGGITQSPKYLFRKEGQNVTLSCEQNLNHDAMYWYRQDPGQGLRLIYYSQIVNDFQKGDIAEGYSVSREKKESFPLTVTSAQKNPTAFYLCASSTSQGAAGAEAFFGQGTRLTVV.

The chain couples TRBV19 to TRBJ2-3; 10 positions agree with TRBD2. This CDR3 contains 15 residues. CDR1 is LNHDA, CDR2 SQIVND, per germline (reference sequence). V shed 6 bases, J shed 2 bases, and the junction held 5 bases outside the gene matches. The CDR3 spells CASRRTSGFTDTQYF. The CDR3 nucleotides are TGTGCCAGTAGACGGACTAGCGGATTCACAGATACGCAGTATTTT.